This T cell receptor (beta chain) was obtained from a study of T cells in Graves' hyperthyroidism and ophthalmopathy. Study outcomes and limitations: Among thyroid clonotypes expanded above 0.001, most also appeared in blood. Ophthalmopathy stood apart from stable hyperthyroidism in a 13 V-J model.

A word on this clonotype: Its antigen is not known.

The CDR3 sequence is 12 residues long. V lost 5 bases and J 15 bases, leaving 17 bases between the germline ends. From germline, CDR1 is SGHTA and CDR2 FQGNSA. Amplification of TCR beta CDR3 regions was performed using RNA transcripts as template. First-round RT-PCR targeting the TCR CDR3 was performed with the HTBI primer set. TCRdb reprocessed the multiplex PCR reads via MiXCR and lists one record per CDR3 protein. The sample carries hundreds of thousands of distinct CDR3 sequences, roughly 14% recorded once. Aged 18 to 65, the patients had hyperthyroidism that was newly diagnosed and had lasted under 2 months.

Material for sequencing was blood. The sequence came from a woman under 40 with Graves' hyperthyroidism. The rearrangement links TRBV7-2 to TRBJ2-1; no reliable D call. CDR3: CASSPSWKTRFF. The CDR3 DNA follows: TGTGCCAGCAGCCCATCATGGAAGACCCGGTTCTTC.